Listed below are T cell receptor beta chains from one sample, sequenced in a study of blood T cell repertoires in COVID-19. Libraries were prepared by immunoSEQ multiplex PCR; TCRdb keeps only in-frame clonotypes and omits some of them. This table has some 270,000 clones, 85% to 90% appearing once. Sequencing was performed on PBMCs or T cells enriched from blood (not recorded which). The receptor source for this set is a woman aged 25 to 39 with acute COVID-19. The CDR3 runs from the conserved cysteine through the conserved F or W. D genes are given only for firm matches. The listing skips clone size in some rows; elsewhere it reads once, few, many or a size class.

CDR3nt: TGTGCCAGCAGCTTAGACAGGGGTGGCCAGCATTTT
CDR3aa: CASSLDRGGQHF
v_gene: TRBV5-4
abundance: NA
d_gene: TRBD1
j_gene: TRBJ1-5

CDR3nt: TGTGCCAGCAGCCGGGACAGCTCTGGAAACACCATATATTTT
CDR3aa: CASSRDSSGNTIYF
v_gene: TRBV6-5
abundance: NA
d_gene: TRBD1
j_gene: TRBJ1-3

CDR3nt: TGTGCCAGCAGTCAAGAGCGGGTCTCCTACAATGAGCAGTTCTTC
CDR3aa: CASSQERVSYNEQFF
v_gene: TRBV27
abundance: NA
d_gene: NA
j_gene: TRBJ2-1

CDR3nt: TGTGCCATCAGTGCAGGGGCGATAACTGGGGCCAACGTCCTGACTTTC
CDR3aa: CAISAGAITGANVLTF
v_gene: TRBV10-3
abundance: NA
d_gene: NA
j_gene: TRBJ2-6

CDR3nt: TGTGCCACCAGCAGGGACTTCTCCTACAATGAGCAGTTCTTC
CDR3aa: CATSRDFSYNEQFF
v_gene: TRBV15
abundance: NA
d_gene: NA
j_gene: TRBJ2-1

CDR3nt: TGCGCCAGCAGCCAAGAGGCTAGCGACTACAATGAGCAGTTCTTC
CDR3aa: CASSQEASDYNEQFF
v_gene: TRBV4-1
abundance: NA
d_gene: NA
j_gene: TRBJ2-1

CDR3nt: TGTGCCATCGGACAGGGGGAGGACACTGAAGCTTTCTTT
CDR3aa: CAIGQGEDTEAFF
v_gene: TRBV10-3
abundance: once
d_gene: TRBD1
j_gene: TRBJ1-1

CDR3nt: TGTGCCAGCAGCTTAGAAGTCGGGACAGGGATCGGCTACACCTTC
CDR3aa: CASSLEVGTGIGYTF
v_gene: TRBV7-2
abundance: NA
d_gene: TRBD1
j_gene: TRBJ1-2

CDR3nt: TGTGCCAGCAGTGAACGTAGAACGGGAGGGCAGCAGTACTTC
CDR3aa: CASSERRTGGQQYF
v_gene: TRBV6-1
abundance: few
d_gene: TRBD2
j_gene: TRBJ2-7

CDR3nt: TGTGCCACCAGTTTAGAAAACACCGGGGAGCTGTTTTTT
CDR3aa: CATSLENTGELFF
v_gene: TRBV24-1
abundance: NA
d_gene: NA
j_gene: TRBJ2-2

CDR3nt: TGTGCCAGCAGTTTCACGGGAGATACGCAGTATTTT
CDR3aa: CASSFTGDTQYF
v_gene: TRBV28
abundance: NA
d_gene: NA
j_gene: TRBJ2-3

CDR3nt: TGTGCCAGCTTATTGAATCGACTAGCGGGAGAGACCCAGTACTTC
CDR3aa: CASLLNRLAGETQYF
v_gene: TRBV5-8
abundance: NA
d_gene: TRBD2
j_gene: TRBJ2-5

CDR3nt: TGTGCCAGTAGTAGAGGTTCTTGGTCTGGTATTAGCTCCTACAATGAGCAGTTCTTC
CDR3aa: CASSRGSWSGISSYNEQFF
v_gene: TRBV19
abundance: NA
d_gene: NA
j_gene: TRBJ2-1

CDR3nt: TGTGCCAGTAGTGGACTAGCGGGATGGACAGATACGCAGTATTTT
CDR3aa: CASSGLAGWTDTQYF
v_gene: TRBV19
abundance: NA
d_gene: TRBD2
j_gene: TRBJ2-3

CDR3nt: TGTGCCAGTCAATTGGACTTCTACTCCTACGAGCAGTACTTC
CDR3aa: CASQLDFYSYEQYF
v_gene: TRBV19
abundance: NA
d_gene: NA
j_gene: TRBJ2-7

CDR3nt: TGTGCCATCAGTGACGCGGGAACGAACACCGGGGAGCTGTTTTTT
CDR3aa: CAISDAGTNTGELFF
v_gene: TRBV10-3
abundance: NA
d_gene: NA
j_gene: TRBJ2-2

CDR3nt: TGTGCCAGCAGCTTGGAGACTAGCGGGTCGAACACCGGGGAGCTGTTTTTT
CDR3aa: CASSLETSGSNTGELFF
v_gene: TRBV11-2
abundance: NA
d_gene: TRBD2
j_gene: TRBJ2-2

CDR3nt: TGTGCCAGCAGGGACACAGGGGCAGGCTACGAGCAGTACTTC
CDR3aa: CASRDTGAGYEQYF
v_gene: TRBV7-2
abundance: NA
d_gene: TRBD1
j_gene: TRBJ2-7

CDR3nt: TGCGCCAGCAGCCAGCCGGGACAACTTACAGATACGCAGTATTTT
CDR3aa: CASSQPGQLTDTQYF
v_gene: TRBV4-1
abundance: NA
d_gene: NA
j_gene: TRBJ2-3